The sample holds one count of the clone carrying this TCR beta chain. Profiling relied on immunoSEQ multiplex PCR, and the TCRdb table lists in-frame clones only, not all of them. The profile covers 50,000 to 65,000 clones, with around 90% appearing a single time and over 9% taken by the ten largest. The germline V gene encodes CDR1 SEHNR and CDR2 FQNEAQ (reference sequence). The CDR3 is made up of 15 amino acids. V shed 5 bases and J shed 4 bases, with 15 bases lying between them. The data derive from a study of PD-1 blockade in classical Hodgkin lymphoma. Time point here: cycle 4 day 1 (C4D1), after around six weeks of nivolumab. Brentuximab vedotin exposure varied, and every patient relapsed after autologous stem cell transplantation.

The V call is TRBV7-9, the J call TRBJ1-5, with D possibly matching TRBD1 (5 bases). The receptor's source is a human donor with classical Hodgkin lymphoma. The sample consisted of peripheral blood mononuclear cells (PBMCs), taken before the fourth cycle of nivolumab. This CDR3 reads CASSPSDRRNQPQHF. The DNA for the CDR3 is TGTGCCAGCAGCCCTAGCGACAGACGAAATCAGCCCCAGCATTTT.